This T cell receptor beta chain was captured by sequencing in a study of blood T cell repertoires in COVID-19 (dated by TCRdb to the early 2020s). About the investigation overall: The collaborator samples originated in the United States, Italy and Spain and spanned the acute and convalescent phases of COVID-19. The material from the prospective study consisted of cDNA or gDNA derived from T cells, B-cell-depleted T cells, or PBMCs. Deeply sampled blood TCRbeta repertoires from subjects exposed to, actively infected with, or recovered from COVID-19 were included in the dataset. The repertoires were made available in a free public database intended to serve as a resource for research on the immune response to SARS-CoV-2. Samples were obtained from the ongoing ImmuneRACE study (first 160 participants) and from some 1,200 subjects provided by 6 global collaborators. Sample metadata almost always included a de-identified subject ID, COVID-19 status, age in years and sex. HLA class I and class II types, where available, came from metadata supplied by the sample provider rather than from assay-based typing. Overall results and qualifications from the work: How much clinical and demographic metadata was included differed by source and by participant, and the metadata was provided uncurated.

V gives up 5 bases and J gives up 1 base, and the segment between their germline ends measures 18 bases. The CDR3 measures 17 amino acids from cysteine to phenylalanine. Solely the CDR3 DNA is kept, with 51 bases framed from the first base. In the germline V gene, CDR1 corresponds to SGHVS and CDR2 to FQNEAQ. The collaborating institutions used their own protocols to collect whole blood in K2EDTA tubes. For TCRbeta analysis, collaborator samples were shipped as frozen whole blood, as isolated PBMCs, or as DNA extracted from either sample type. TCRbeta CDR3 regions were amplified from genomic DNA using the immunoSEQ Assay, a bias-controlled multiplex PCR. The authors processed their data as follows. Within the assay, amplification of reference gene primers was used to estimate how many nucleated cells each sample contained. To quantify the absolute abundance of each unique TCRbeta CDR3 rearrangement, sequence reads were collapsed and filtered. For each sample, productive Simpson clonality was calculated as the square root of Simpson's diversity index over productive rearrangements. Sourced from immuneACCESS, this table was stored by TCRdb with only in-frame sequences that have V and J called. A share of the clones is absent; for the studies checked, an unresolved V gene accounts for under half, and the remainder has no known explanation. The DNA gave D and trimming, while V, J and clone size come from that table. The sample table lists around 100,000 clones, more than 75% of them with a count of one. The ten largest account for roughly 13% of the sample.

A word on this clone: Which antigen it targets is not known. Within one base of it there is no much larger clone, and no base qualities were kept.

The chain couples TRBV7-8 to TRBJ1-5; a tentative D call is TRBD1 (6 bases match). Source material: peripheral blood. The origin of this receptor is a human donor in a cohort sampled during active COVID-19. The CDR3 protein is CASSQRTVRGSNQPQHF. Here is the DNA: TGTGCCAGCAGCCAACGGACAGTAAGGGGAAGCAATCAGCCCCAGCATTTT.